One sample yielded the 19 T cell receptor beta chains listed below, sequenced in a study of control samples from healthy donors and cancer patients. Sequencing was performed with immunoSEQ multiplex PCR; in TCRdb, only in-frame clones are kept and a portion is missing. The sample has about 180,000 clones, over 85% seen once. Sequenced: blood. These receptors were obtained from a man younger than 45 in good health.

CDR3 bases: TGCGCCAGCAGTGAGTCGGCCAGGGTGGACACTGAAGCTTTCTTT. Translation: CASSESARVDTEAFF. The gene calls are TRBV10-1 and TRBJ1-1; D might be TRBD1 (5 bases). CDR1 and CDR2 from the germline V gene are WNHNN and SYGVQD (reference sequence). This CDR3 has 15 residues. Trimming removed 0 bases at V and 3 bases at J, with 11 bases between.

The V and J genes are TRBV10-3 and TRBJ2-3, with D uncertain. CDR1 and CDR2 from the germline V gene are ENHRY and SYGVKD. CDR3 size: 16 residues. Trimming removed 0 bases from V and 1 base from J, with 11 bases in between. The CDR3 DNA sequence: TGTGCCATCAGTGAGTCGGGCGGCCTTGGCACAGATACGCAGTATTTT. This codes for CAISESGGLGTDTQYF.

The CDR3 loop reads CASSIRTDNPPQHF. DNA of the CDR3: TGTGCCAGTAGTATCCGGACAGACAATCCCCCCCAGCATTTT. The chain couples TRBV19 to TRBJ1-5, with D maybe TRBD1 (6 bases). The V gene lost 3 bases and the J gene lost 10 bases, with 16 bases spanning the gap. The CDR3 contains 14 residues. CDR1 and CDR2 from the germline V gene are LNHDA and SQIVND (reference sequence).

The V call is TRBV5-1, the J call TRBJ1-4; maybe TRBD1 (5 bases). Between the trimmed V and J ends, which lost 5 bases and 0 bases, there was a span of 5 bases. The germline gives CDR1 SGHRS, CDR2 YFSETQ. The CDR3 sequence is 13 residues long. The CDR3 here is CASRQATNEKLFF. Here the CDR3 DNA reads TGCGCCAGCAGACAGGCAACTAATGAAAAACTGTTTTTT.

A remark on this clone: This specimen includes other DNA sequences encoding the same CDR3. The V call is TRBV6-6, the J call TRBJ1-5; tentative D call: TRBD1 (5 bases). Trimming removed 6 bases from V and 2 bases from J, with 5 bases in between. Germline-derived CDR1 and CDR2 are MNHNY and SVGAGI (reference sequence). There are 12 residues in the CDR3. The CDR3 loop is CASRQGNQPQHF. The CDR3 nucleotides are TGTGCCAGCAGACAGGGCAATCAGCCCCAGCATTTT.

In regard to this clone: Within the sample, other DNA sequences also encode this same CDR3. The chain couples TRBV6-2 or TRBV6-3 to TRBJ2-6, with D perhaps TRBD2 (5 bases). V lost 2 bases and J lost 4, with 9 bases in between. The CDR3 length is 15 residues. From germline, CDR1 is MNHEY and CDR2 SVGEGT. CDR3 sequence reads: CASSYGGAGANVLTF. CDR3 DNA sequence: TGTGCCAGCAGTTACGGAGGCGCCGGGGCCAACGTCCTGACTTTC.

The V gene is TRBV5-1, the J gene TRBJ1-4; a possible D gene is TRBD1 (5 bases). The CDR3 runs to 14 residues. CDR1 and CDR2 (germline): SGHRS, YFSETQ. Trimming removed 0 bases at V and 8 bases at J, with 11 bases between. The DNA of the CDR3 is TGCGCCAGCAGCTTGGGTCAGGGATGGGAAAAACTGTTTTTT. It specifies CASSLGQGWEKLFF.

This chain links TRBV5-6 with TRBJ1-1, with D possibly TRBD1 on 5 matching bases. The CDR3 consists of 14 residues. V gave up 4 bases and J gave up 5 bases, with 15 bases separating them. Germline V gene sequence: CDR1 SGHDT, CDR2 YYEEEE. The CDR3, as DNA: TGTGCCAGCAGCAGGGGACGAATGGTAACTGAAGCTTTCTTT. Translated: CASSRGRMVTEAFF.

The V and J genes are TRBV5-6 and TRBJ2-4, with a possible D match to TRBD1 (5 bases). CDR3 length: 13 amino acids. The V and J ends lost 3 bases and 6 bases respectively, with 10 bases between them. The germline gives CDR1 SGHDT, CDR2 YYEEEE. CDR3 DNA sequence: TGTGCCAGCAGCTCTCAGGGTTCAAACATTCAGTACTTC. Translated, it gives CASSSQGSNIQYF. Together with reference TRBV5-6 and TRBJ2-4, the CDR3 gives the full variable domain: DAGVTQSPTHLIKTRGQQVTLRCSPKSGHDTVSWYQQALGQGPQFIFQYYEEEERQRGNFPDRFSGHQFPNYSSELNVNALLLGDSALYLCASSSQGSNIQYFGAGTRLSVL.

V usage is TRBV19 and J usage is TRBJ1-4; D unresolved. V was clipped by 3 bases and J by 6 bases, with 14 bases between them. The CDR3 covers 15 residues. Germline CDR1 reads LNHDA; CDR2 reads SQIVND (reference sequence). The CDR3 is CASSIGSGYDEKLFF. CDR3 coding DNA: TGTGCCAGTAGTATCGGGTCGGGCTACGATGAAAAACTGTTTTTT.

This clone was counted only a few times. The genes are TRBV25-1 and TRBJ1-1; D gene uncertain. Trimming took 3 bases from V and 8 from J, leaving 13 bases between them. CDR3 size: 13 residues. Germline CDR1 reads MGHDK; CDR2 reads SYGVNS. The CDR3 sequence is CASSDTASGEAFF. CDR3 nucleotide sequence: TGTGCCAGCAGTGATACCGCTAGTGGGGAAGCTTTCTTT.

This clone was seen only once. The J gene is TRBJ1-3, the V gene TRBV19, with D uncertain. V lost 5 bases, J lost 2 bases, and 7 bases lay in between. CDR1 and CDR2 (germline): LNHDA, SQIVND (reference sequence). The length of the CDR3 is 13 residues. The CDR3 spells CASSLVTGNTIYF. CDR3 nucleotide sequence: TGTGCCAGTAGTCTAGTGACTGGAAACACCATATATTTT.

This chain connects TRBV6-1 to TRBJ1-6; 7 bases match TRBD1. Germline V gives CDR1 MNHNS, CDR2 SASEGT. The CDR3 is 17 residues long. Trimming took 4 bases from V and 6 from J; bases not matched to a gene: 12. CDR3 nucleotide sequence: TGTGCCAGCAGTGTGGGAGGGGGCCAGTTCCCTAATTCACCCCTCCACTTT. Translating gives CASSVGGGQFPNSPLHF.

The genes are TRBV6-5 and TRBJ1-1; maybe TRBD1 (5 bases). The length of the CDR3 is 13 residues. Trimming cost V 10 bases and J 3 bases, with 15 bases left between them. Germline CDR1 is MNHEY and CDR2 is SVGAGI. CDR3 sequence reads: CATALTGYTEAFF. The DNA of the CDR3 is TGTGCCACCGCACTTACAGGATACACTGAAGCTTTCTTT.

This chain joins TRBV7-9 and TRBJ2-7; D might be TRBD1 (6 bases). Trimming shortened V by 4 bases and J by 5 bases, and 12 bases separated the two germline ends. CDR1 is SEHNR, CDR2 FQNEAQ, per germline (reference sequence). The CDR3 extends over 13 amino acids. The DNA of the CDR3 is TGTGCCAGCAGCTCCCCAAACAGGGACGAGCAGTACTTC. Translated, it gives CASSSPNRDEQYF.

This chain links TRBV19 with TRBJ2-1; D might be TRBD2 (6 bases). This CDR3 has 14 amino acids. Per the germline V gene, CDR1 is LNHDA and CDR2 is SQIVND (reference sequence). V was clipped by 5 bases and J by 0 bases, with 8 bases between them. CDR3 in DNA: TGTGCCAGTAGTCGGGGGAGCTCCTACAATGAGCAGTTCTTC. Protein product: CASSRGSSYNEQFF.

The chain recombines TRBV12-5 with TRBJ2-2, with D possibly being TRBD1 or TRBD2 (5 bases each). CDR1 LGHNT and CDR2 FRNRAP come from the germline V gene. This CDR3 is built from 14 residues. Trimming took 6 bases from V and 5 from J, leaving 13 bases between them. CDR3: CASGQMGVTGELFF. As DNA, the CDR3 is TGTGCTAGTGGCCAAATGGGGGTTACCGGGGAGCTGTTTTTT. Based on the CDR3 plus reference TRBV12-5 and TRBJ2-2, the full variable domain is DARVTQTPRHKVTEMGQEVTMRCQPILGHNTVFWYRQTMMQGLELLAYFRNRAPLDDSGMPKDRFSAEMPDATLATLKIQPSEPRDSAVYFCASGQMGVTGELFFGEGSRLTVL.

The chain carries TRBV7-2 and TRBJ1-5; a weak D match, TRBD1 (5 bases). The CDR3 runs 14 residues. V gave up 5 bases and J gave up 3 bases, with 11 bases separating them. Germline CDR1 SGHTA, CDR2 FQGNSA. The CDR3 here is CASSPLGPNQPQHF. The CDR3 DNA reads as TGTGCCAGCAGCCCCCTGGGGCCCAATCAGCCCCAGCATTTT.

The rearrangement uses TRBV11-2 and TRBJ2-2, with unresolved D. Per the germline V gene, CDR1 is SGHAT and CDR2 is FQNNGV. V was pared by 3 bases and J by 4 bases, with 9 bases between. The CDR3 length is 14 residues. In DNA, the CDR3 is TGTGCCAGCAGCTTTGGCGCAGCCACCGGGGAGCTGTTTTTT. It yields the protein CASSFGAATGELFF.